Given below is one T cell receptor beta chain in context. Its antigen remains unknown. Gene names follow the mouse nomenclature. The CDR3 end falls 4 residues outside the read, so it is completed with the germline J gene. It was cDNA, reverse transcribed from extracted RNA, that served as the sequencing template. Assay: immunoSEQ multiplex PCR; the TCRdb copy retains only in-frame clones and omits some. The data show roughly 110,000 clones, with none appearing a single time. The V gene lost 8 bases and the J gene lost 0 bases, with 8 bases spanning the gap. From germline, CDR1 is NNHDY and CDR2 SYVADS. CDR3 size: 12 residues. This specimen comes from a study of CD8+ T cells in alopecia areata. Study-wide background: Donor skin was harvested from approximately 6-12-month-old C3H/HeJ mice with spontaneous alopecia and grafted onto roughly 7-10-week-old female C3H/HeJ recipients.

The study's findings and limits: Affected lesional scalp, above all in alopecia totalis/universalis, was more clonal than normal scalp. Normal skin's resident alphabeta T cells are also sequenced in scalp samples. Sharing of TCR sequences between patients (possibly for HLA-related reasons) was less clear than in mice.

The origin of this receptor is a C3H/HeJ mouse with alopecia areata. The MHC haplotype of the strain is H2-k. Sequencing was done on a sample of lesional skin. The chain carries TRBV13-3 and TRBJ1-2; a possible D gene is TRBD1 (5 bases). CDR3 loop: CARGQTNSDYTF. The sequenced part of the CDR3 DNA is TGTGCCAGAGGACAAACAAACTCC.